Listed below are T cell receptor beta chains from one sample, sequenced in a study of T cell repertoires in cytomegalovirus infection. No cognate antigen is known for these TCRs. Each CDR3 protein gets one entry after TCRdb re-called the reads with MiXCR. Among hundreds of thousands of distinct CDR3 sequences listed, around 30% were seen once. The specimen was cultured PBMCs, collected from culture after CMV antigen stimulation. These receptors came from a human donor in good health (CMV status not recorded). Some clones in this sample may be carry-over from other donors' samples. Each CDR3 is given with its conserved first and last residue. A D gene is named only where the DNA matches it firmly. Only part of the rows carry a size: once, few, many, or a class if the clone is expanded.

NA,NA,TRBJ2-3,TRBV6-5,TGTGCCAGCAGTTACTCTGCCGGAAGCACAGACACGCAGTATTTT,CASSYSAGSTDTQYF
NA,NA,TRBJ1-3,TRBV11-2,TGTGCCAGCAGCTTAGATGCGAGGCAGGGCTTCTCTGGAAACACCATATATTTT,CASSLDARQGFSGNTIYF
TRBD2,many,TRBJ2-7,TRBV7-2,TGTGCCAGCAGTAAGACTAGCGGGGAATCCTACGAGCAGTACTTC,CASSKTSGESYEQYF
NA,NA,TRBJ1-4,TRBV12-3/TRBV12-4,TGTGCCAGCAGCCCGGGAACGAGACTCAACAATGAAAAACTGTTTTTT,CASSPGTRLNNEKLFF
TRBD1,many,TRBJ1-6,TRBV7-2,TGTGCCAGCAGCTTAATGGGGACAGAGAATTCACCCCTCCACTTT,CASSLMGTENSPLHF
NA,NA,TRBJ1-1,TRBV7-9,TGTGCCAGCAGCTTAGACCAGGGCGGGGGGGACCTCACTGAAGCTTTCTTT,CASSLDQGGGDLTEAFF
TRBD2,few,TRBJ2-1,TRBV28,TGTGCCAGCAGCTACATAGCGGGAGGGCCCAAAGAAAATGAGCAGTTCTTC,CASSYIAGGPKENEQFF
NA,NA,TRBJ1-5,TRBV6-5,TGTGCCAGCAGCCCCACCTTTGGGAATCAGCCCCAGCATTTT,CASSPTFGNQPQHF
TRBD1,many,TRBJ1-1,TRBV7-2,TGTGCCAGCAGCTTAGTGACAGGGGCGTACACTGAAGCTTTCTTT,CASSLVTGAYTEAFF
NA,NA,TRBJ2-5,TRBV4-3,TGCGCCAGCAGCCAAGATCAGCTTAGCGGCCAAGAGACCCAGTACTTC,CASSQDQLSGQETQYF
TRBD2,NA,TRBJ2-1,TRBV6-2/TRBV6-3,TGTGCCAGCAGCCGGACCGAGAGGACTAGCGGGATAACCGGGTCCTACAATGAGCAGTTCTTC,CASSRTERTSGITGSYNEQFF
TRBD2,few,TRBJ2-1,TRBV29-1,TGCAGCTCAGCGGGAGGACAAAACAATGAGCAGTTCTTC,CSSAGGQNNEQFF
TRBD1,NA,TRBJ1-1,TRBV2,TGTGCCAGCAGGACAGGGGGCTCGGCTGAAGCTTTCTTT,CASRTGGSAEAFF
NA,few,TRBJ1-2,TRBV4-1,TGCGCCAGCAGCCAAGATGGGGGAAACCGAAACTATGGCTACACCTTC,CASSQDGGNRNYGYTF
NA,NA,TRBJ1-2,TRBV7-6,TGTGCCAGCAGAAGCTCACAGGGTGGGGGCTATGGCTACACCTTC,CASRSSQGGGYGYTF
TRBD2,few,TRBJ2-1,TRBV11-1,TGTGCCAGCAGCTTAGTACAGGCGACTAGCCGGGCTGGGCATGAGCAGTTCTTC,CASSLVQATSRAGHEQFF
NA,few,TRBJ2-2,TRBV20-1,TGCAGTGCTAGATGGGGGGAGAACACCGGGGAGCTGTTTTTT,CSARWGENTGELFF
TRBD1,few,TRBJ2-5,TRBV5-6,TGTGCCAGCAGCGCCGAACAGGGGGCCCTGGAGACCCAGTACTTC,CASSAEQGALETQYF
TRBD2,NA,TRBJ2-5,TRBV10-3,TGTGCCATCAGTGAGTCTTTTGGGGGAGCGGGAGAGTTTGGAGAGACCCAGTACTTC,CAISESFGGAGEFGETQYF
NA,large,TRBJ1-3,TRBV7-2,TGTGCCAGCAGCGAAGACTTCCACTCTGGAAACACCATATATTTT,CASSEDFHSGNTIYF
TRBD1,few,TRBJ1-2,TRBV7-2,TGTGCCAGCAGCTACGACAGGGATGATGGCTACACCTTC,CASSYDRDDGYTF
TRBD2,NA,TRBJ2-2,TRBV7-6,TGTGCCAGCAGCTCCGTAGCGGGATGGGGCACCGGGGAGCTGTTTTTT,CASSSVAGWGTGELFF
NA,few,TRBJ2-1,TRBV27,TGTGCCAGCAGTTTCACTCTGAGCTCCTACAATGAGCAGTTCTTC,CASSFTLSSYNEQFF